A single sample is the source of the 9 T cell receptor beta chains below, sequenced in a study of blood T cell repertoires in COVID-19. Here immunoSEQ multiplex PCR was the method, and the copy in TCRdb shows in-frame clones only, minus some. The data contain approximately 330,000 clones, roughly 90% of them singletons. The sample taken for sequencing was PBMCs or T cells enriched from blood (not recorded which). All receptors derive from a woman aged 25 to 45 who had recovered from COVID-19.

The CDR3 protein is CASSRPGQPNYGYTF. As DNA, the CDR3 is TGTGCCAGCAGCCGCCCCGGACAGCCTAACTATGGCTACACCTTC. V and J are TRBV14 and TRBJ1-2; maybe TRBD1 (6 bases). The germline gives CDR1 SGHDN, CDR2 FVKESK. The CDR3 is made up of 15 amino acids. Trimming shortened V by 4 bases and J by 0 bases, and 12 bases separated the two germline ends. Looking up the rest from reference TRBV14 and TRBJ1-2 gives the full variable domain: EAGVTQFPSHSVIEKGQTVTLRCDPISGHDNLYWYRRVMGKEIKFLLHFVKESKQDESGMPNNRFLAERTGGTYSTLKVQPAELEDSGVYFCASSRPGQPNYGYTFGSGTRLTVV.

CDR3 sequence: CASSVVEGASLTGELFF. CDR3 DNA sequence: TGTGCCAGCAGCGTTGTAGAAGGGGCGAGTCTCACCGGGGAGCTGTTTTTT. The chain recombines TRBV9 with TRBJ2-2, with a weak D call TRBD1 (5 bases). The germline gives CDR1 SGDLS, CDR2 YYNGEE. V was trimmed by 2 bases and J by 4 bases, leaving 18 bases between them. This CDR3 is 17 amino acids long.

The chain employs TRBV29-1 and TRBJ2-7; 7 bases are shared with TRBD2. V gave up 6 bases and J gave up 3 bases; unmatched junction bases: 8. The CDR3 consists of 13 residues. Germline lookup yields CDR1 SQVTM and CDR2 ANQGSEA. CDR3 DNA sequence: TGCAGCGTCCGGACTAGTGAGCTCTACGAGCAGTACTTC. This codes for CSVRTSELYEQYF.

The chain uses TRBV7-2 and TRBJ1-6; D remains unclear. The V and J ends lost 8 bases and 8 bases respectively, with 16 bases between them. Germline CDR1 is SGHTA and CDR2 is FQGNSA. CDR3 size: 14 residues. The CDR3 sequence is CASSGYATYSPLHF. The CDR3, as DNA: TGTGCCAGCTCGGGGTACGCGACATATTCACCCCTCCACTTT.

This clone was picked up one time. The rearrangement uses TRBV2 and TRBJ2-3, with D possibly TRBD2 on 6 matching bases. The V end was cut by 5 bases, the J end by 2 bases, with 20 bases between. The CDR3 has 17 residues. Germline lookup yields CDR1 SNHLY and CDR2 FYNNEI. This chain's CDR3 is CASSSSLAEPLTDTQYF. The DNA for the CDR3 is TGTGCCAGCAGTTCCTCATTAGCGGAGCCCCTCACAGATACGCAGTATTTT.

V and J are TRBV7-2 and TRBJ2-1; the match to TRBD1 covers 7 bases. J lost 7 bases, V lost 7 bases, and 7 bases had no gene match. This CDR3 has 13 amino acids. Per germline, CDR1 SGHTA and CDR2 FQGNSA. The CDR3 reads CASTGTAINEQFF. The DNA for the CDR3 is TGTGCCAGCACCGGGACAGCGATTAATGAGCAGTTCTTC. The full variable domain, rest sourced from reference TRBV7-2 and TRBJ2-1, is GAGVSQSPSNKVTEKGKDVELRCDPISGHTALYWYRQSLGQGLEFLIYFQGNSAPDKSGLPSDRFSAERTGGSVSTLTIQRTQQEDSAVYLCASTGTAINEQFFGPGTRLTVL.

The CDR3 nucleotides are TGTGCCAGCAGCTTAGGTGGGACTAGCGATTGGGATACGCAGTATTTT. It encodes CASSLGGTSDWDTQYF. The chain recombines TRBV7-2 with TRBJ2-3; 10 bases fit TRBD2. CDR3 length equals 16 residues. CDR1 and CDR2 (germline): SGHTA, FQGNSA. V shed 1 base and J 6 bases; nucleotides not matched to a gene: 7.

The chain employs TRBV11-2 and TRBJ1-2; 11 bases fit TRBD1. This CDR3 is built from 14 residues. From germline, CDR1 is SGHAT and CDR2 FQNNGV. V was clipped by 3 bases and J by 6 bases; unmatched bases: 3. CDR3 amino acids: CASSFKDRGHGYTF. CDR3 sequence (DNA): TGTGCCAGCAGCTTTAAGGACAGGGGGCATGGCTACACCTTC.

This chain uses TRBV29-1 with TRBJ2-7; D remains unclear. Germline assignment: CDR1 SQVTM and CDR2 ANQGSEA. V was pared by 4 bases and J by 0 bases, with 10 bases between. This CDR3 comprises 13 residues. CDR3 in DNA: TGCAGCGTTGTGCAGGCTCACTCCTACGAGCAGTACTTC. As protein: CSVVQAHSYEQYF.